Listed below are T cell receptor beta chains from one sample, sequenced in a study of blood T cell repertoires in COVID-19. Measured with immunoSEQ multiplex PCR; TCRdb has only the in-frame clones, and not every one. The sample yields roughly 100,000 clones, about 85% seen once. The specimen was peripheral blood. Every receptor here comes from a human donor in a cohort sampled during active COVID-19. Each CDR3 is given with its conserved first and last residue. Fields, in order: clone size, J gene, D gene, V gene, CDR3 protein, CDR3 DNA. D genes are given only for firm matches. Clone size is not always given. Where it is, it says once, few, many or a class for expanded clones.

>-|TRBJ2-3|-|TRBV6-5
CASSYSRDSTDTQYF
TGTGCCAGCAGTTACTCGCGGGATAGCACAGATACGCAGTATTTT
>-|TRBJ2-7|-|TRBV28
CASSLILGYEQYF
TGTGCCAGCAGTTTAATACTAGGCTACGAGCAGTACTTC
>-|TRBJ2-2|TRBD1|TRBV7-9
CASSLYGQGASGELFF
TGTGCCAGCAGCTTATACGGACAGGGGGCATCAGGGGAGCTGTTTTTT
>-|TRBJ2-5|-|TRBV4-2
CASSPVGGVRETQYF
TGTGCCAGCAGCCCAGTAGGGGGGGTGCGTGAGACCCAGTACTTC
>-|TRBJ2-5|-|TRBV2
CASSEQGRETQYF
TGTGCCAGCAGTGAACAGGGTAGAGAGACCCAGTACTTC
>-|TRBJ1-1|TRBD1|TRBV2
CASNVAGGFGTEAFF
TGTGCCAGCAACGTGGCAGGGGGGTTTGGCACTGAAGCTTTCTTT
>once|TRBJ1-2|-|TRBV5-1
CASTAEGLYGYTF
TGCGCCAGCACCGCGGAGGGACTCTATGGCTACACCTTC
>few|TRBJ2-2|TRBD2|TRBV7-3
CASSLSGAGGGTGELFF
TGTGCCAGCAGCTTATCCGGAGCGGGAGGAGGTACCGGGGAGCTGTTTTTT
>-|TRBJ2-7|-|TRBV19
CASSPGLRTYEQYF
TGTGCCTCGAGTCCAGGGTTACGGACCTACGAGCAGTACTTC
>-|TRBJ1-2|-|TRBV5-1
CASSLVGVVNYGYTF
TGCGCCAGCAGCTTGGTAGGGGTAGTGAACTATGGCTACACCTTC
>-|TRBJ1-3|TRBD1|TRBV4-1
CASSPTGIAGNTIYF
TGCGCCAGCAGCCCGACAGGGATTGCTGGAAACACCATATATTTT
>-|TRBJ1-6|-|TRBV7-8
CASSFGNSPLHF
TGTGCCAGCAGCTTCGGGAATTCACCCCTCCACTTT
>-|TRBJ2-3|TRBD2|TRBV27
CASSRSGGPALYTQYF
TGTGCCAGCAGTCGGAGCGGGGGCCCCGCCCTGTATACGCAGTATTTT
>-|TRBJ2-3|TRBD1|TRBV18
CASSPNGQGVTDTQYF
TGTGCCAGCTCACCAAATGGACAGGGGGTTACAGATACGCAGTATTTT
>-|TRBJ2-7|-|TRBV30
CAWSVLGHTYEQYF
TGTGCCTGGAGTGTACTGGGGCACACCTACGAGCAGTACTTC
>-|TRBJ2-7|TRBD1|TRBV18
CASSPGQGAYEQYF
TGTGCCAGCTCACCAGGACAGGGGGCGTACGAGCAGTACTTC
>-|TRBJ2-6|-|TRBV7-8
CASSSSSGANVLTF
TGTGCCAGCAGCTCGAGCTCTGGGGCCAACGTCCTGACTTTC
>-|TRBJ2-7|-|TRBV6-2/TRBV6-3
CASSYDQLTGKVTYEQYF
TGTGCCAGCAGTTACGATCAACTTACAGGGAAGGTTACCTACGAGCAGTACTTC
>-|TRBJ2-3|TRBD1|TRBV6-5
CASRGTGTSTDTQYF
TGTGCCAGCAGGGGGACAGGGACTAGCACAGATACGCAGTATTTT
>-|TRBJ1-4|TRBD1|TRBV30
CAWSTQGAEKLFF
TGTGCCTGGAGTACCCAGGGGGCTGAAAAACTGTTTTTT
>-|TRBJ2-2|-|TRBV3-1/TRBV3-2
CASSLSRLLGTGELFF
TGTGCCAGCAGCCTCTCGAGACTTCTAGGCACCGGGGAGCTGTTTTTT
>-|TRBJ2-5|-|TRBV9
CASSIQGGGSQETQYF
TGTGCCAGCAGTATTCAGGGGGGAGGTAGCCAAGAGACCCAGTACTTC
>-|TRBJ2-2|TRBD2|TRBV9
CASSVGGGFPSGSTTGELFF
TGTGCCAGCAGCGTAGGAGGGGGATTTCCGAGCGGGAGTACCACCGGGGAGCTGTTTTTT